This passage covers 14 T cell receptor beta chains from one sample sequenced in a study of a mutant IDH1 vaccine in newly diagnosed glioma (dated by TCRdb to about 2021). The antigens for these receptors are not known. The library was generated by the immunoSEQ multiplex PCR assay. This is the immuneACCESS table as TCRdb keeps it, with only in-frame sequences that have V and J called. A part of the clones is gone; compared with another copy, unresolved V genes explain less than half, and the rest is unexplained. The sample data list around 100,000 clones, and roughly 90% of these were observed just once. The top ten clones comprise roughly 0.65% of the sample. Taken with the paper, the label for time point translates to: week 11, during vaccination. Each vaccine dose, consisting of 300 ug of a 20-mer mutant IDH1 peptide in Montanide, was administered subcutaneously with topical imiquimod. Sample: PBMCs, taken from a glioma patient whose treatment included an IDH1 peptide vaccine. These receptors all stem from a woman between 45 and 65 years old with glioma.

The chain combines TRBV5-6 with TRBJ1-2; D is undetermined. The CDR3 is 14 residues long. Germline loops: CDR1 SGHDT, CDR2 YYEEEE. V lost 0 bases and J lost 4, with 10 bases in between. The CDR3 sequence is CASSLVSLSYGYTF. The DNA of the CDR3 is TGTGCCAGCAGCTTGGTCAGCCTCTCCTATGGCTACACCTTC.

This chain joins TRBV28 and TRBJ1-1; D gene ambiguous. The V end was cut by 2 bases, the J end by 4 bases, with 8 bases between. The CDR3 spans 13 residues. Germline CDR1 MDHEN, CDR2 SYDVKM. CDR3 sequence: CASSLPPGTEAFF. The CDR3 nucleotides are TGTGCCAGCAGTTTACCCCCTGGCACTGAAGCTTTCTTT. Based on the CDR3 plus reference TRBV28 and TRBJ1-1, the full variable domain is DVKVTQSSRYLVKRTGEKVFLECVQDMDHENMFWYRQDPGLGLRLIYFSYDVKMKEKGDIPEGYSVSREKKERFSLILESASTNQTSMYLCASSLPPGTEAFFGQGTRLTVV.

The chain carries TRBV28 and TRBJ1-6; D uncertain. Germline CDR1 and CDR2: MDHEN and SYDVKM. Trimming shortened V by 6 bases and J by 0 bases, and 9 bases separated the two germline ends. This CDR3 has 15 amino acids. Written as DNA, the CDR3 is TGTGCCAGCAGGGGCGGAAGCTCCTATAATTCACCCCTCCACTTT. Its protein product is CASRGGSSYNSPLHF.

The CDR3 DNA is TGTGCCAGCAGTGAACGGGGGGCAACTAATGAAAAACTGTTTTTT. Translated, it gives CASSERGATNEKLFF. The genes are TRBV2 and TRBJ1-4, with a possible D match to TRBD1 (5 bases). V was clipped by 2 bases and J by 0 bases, with 7 bases between them. There are 15 residues in the CDR3. Germline CDR1 SNHLY, CDR2 FYNNEI.

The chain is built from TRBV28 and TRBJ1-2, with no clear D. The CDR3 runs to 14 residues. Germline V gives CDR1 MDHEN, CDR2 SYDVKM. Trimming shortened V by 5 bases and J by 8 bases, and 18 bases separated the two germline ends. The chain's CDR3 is CASSPYLKESGYTF. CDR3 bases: TGTGCCAGCAGTCCTTATCTTAAGGAGAGCGGCTACACCTTC.

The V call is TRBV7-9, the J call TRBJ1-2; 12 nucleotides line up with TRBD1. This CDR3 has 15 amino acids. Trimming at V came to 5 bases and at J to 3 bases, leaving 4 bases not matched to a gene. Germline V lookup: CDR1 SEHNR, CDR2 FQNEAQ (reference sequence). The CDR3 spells CASSPGQGAYYGYTF. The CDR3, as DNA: TGTGCCAGCAGCCCGGGACAGGGGGCTTACTATGGCTACACCTTC.

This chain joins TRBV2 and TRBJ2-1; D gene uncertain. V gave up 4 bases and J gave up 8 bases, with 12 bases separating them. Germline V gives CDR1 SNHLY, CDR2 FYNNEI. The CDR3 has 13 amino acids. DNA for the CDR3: TGTGCCAGCAGTGCGATGGTAGCCTATGAGCAGTTCTTC. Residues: CASSAMVAYEQFF.

CDR3 sequence: CAWSVWRTGVTEAFF. The CDR3, as DNA: TGTGCCTGGAGTGTATGGCGGACAGGGGTTACTGAAGCTTTCTTT. The chain employs TRBV30 and TRBJ1-1, with 9 positions matching TRBD1. The junction had 7 bases not matched to a gene; V was cut back by 0 bases and J by 5 bases. Looked up from germline, CDR1 is GTSNPN and CDR2 is SVGIG (reference sequence). The CDR3 extends over 15 amino acids.

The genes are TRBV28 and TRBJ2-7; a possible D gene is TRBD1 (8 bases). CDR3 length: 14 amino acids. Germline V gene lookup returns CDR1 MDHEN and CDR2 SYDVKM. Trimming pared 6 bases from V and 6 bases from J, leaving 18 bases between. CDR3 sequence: CASRSGGTGGEQYF. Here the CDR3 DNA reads TGTGCCAGCAGGTCCGGGGGGACAGGCGGCGAGCAGTACTTC.

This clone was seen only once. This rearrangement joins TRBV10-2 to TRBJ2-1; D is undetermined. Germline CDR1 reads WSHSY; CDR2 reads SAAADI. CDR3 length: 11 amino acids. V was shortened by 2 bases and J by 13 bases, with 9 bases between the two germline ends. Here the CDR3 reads CASSEIPSQFF. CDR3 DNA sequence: TGCGCCAGCAGTGAGATCCCTTCCCAGTTCTTC.

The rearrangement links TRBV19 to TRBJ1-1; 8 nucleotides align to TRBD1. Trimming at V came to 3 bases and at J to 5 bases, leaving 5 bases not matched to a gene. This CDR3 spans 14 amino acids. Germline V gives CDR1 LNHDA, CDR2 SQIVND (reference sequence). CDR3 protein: CASSITGGRTEAFF. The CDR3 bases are TGTGCCAGTAGTATTACAGGGGGTAGAACTGAAGCTTTCTTT.

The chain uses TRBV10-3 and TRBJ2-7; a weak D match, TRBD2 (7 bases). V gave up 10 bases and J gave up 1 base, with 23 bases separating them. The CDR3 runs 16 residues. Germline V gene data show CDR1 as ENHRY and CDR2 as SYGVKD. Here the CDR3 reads CATSSAGDYGSYEQYF. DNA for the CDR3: TGTGCCACCTCTTCTGCAGGGGACTACGGATCCTACGAGCAGTACTTC.

The CDR3 region is CASSKGGEFEQFF. In DNA, the CDR3 is TGTGCCAGCAGTAAAGGAGGGGAGTTTGAGCAGTTCTTC. The chain joins TRBV28 to TRBJ2-1; D might be TRBD2 (6 bases). Germline values: CDR1 MDHEN, CDR2 SYDVKM. The CDR3 contains 13 residues. Trimming shortened V by 5 bases and J by 9 bases, and 14 bases separated the two germline ends.

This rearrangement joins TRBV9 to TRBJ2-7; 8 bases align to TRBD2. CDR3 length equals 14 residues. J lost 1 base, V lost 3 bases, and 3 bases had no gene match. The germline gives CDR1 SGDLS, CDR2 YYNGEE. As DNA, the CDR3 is TGTGCCAGCAGCGCGTCTAGCGGGTCCTACGAGCAGTACTTC. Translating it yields CASSASSGSYEQYF.